The rows below give T cell receptor beta chains drawn from one sample of a study of OX40 agonist ivuxolimab in advanced cancers. Method: immunoSEQ multiplex PCR; TCRdb's copy keeps in-frame clones and lacks some. Among roughly 72,000 clones listed, roughly 80% were seen once. This material consisted of CD4+ or CD8+ T cells sorted from blood, taken in a trial of the OX40 agonist ivuxolimab. These receptors originate from an adult with an advanced solid tumor such as melanoma, head and neck, liver or kidney cancer. The CDR3 runs from the conserved cysteine through the conserved F or W. Each record gives: J gene, D gene, clone size, V gene, CDR3 DNA, CDR3 protein. D genes are given only for firm matches. Not every row has a clone size; where given, it reads once, few, many or a size class.

J: TRBJ1-2
D: TRBD1
size: .
V: TRBV14
DNA: TGTGCCAGCAGCCAGGTGACAGGGGGTAGTGGCTACACCTTC
CDR3: CASSQVTGGSGYTF

J: TRBJ1-2
D: TRBD1
size: once
V: TRBV4-1
DNA: TGCGCCAGCAGCCAAGATACAGGGGACCAACTAGGCTACACCTTC
CDR3: CASSQDTGDQLGYTF

J: TRBJ2-7
D: .
size: .
V: TRBV7-6
DNA: TGTGCCAGCAGCCCCGGACAGGAGCAGTACTTC
CDR3: CASSPGQEQYF

J: TRBJ2-3
D: TRBD2
size: once
V: TRBV4-3
DNA: TGCGCCAGCAGCCAAGATCTAGCGGGAGCTACAGATACGCAGTATTTT
CDR3: CASSQDLAGATDTQYF

J: TRBJ1-4
D: TRBD1
size: .
V: TRBV5-8
DNA: TGTGCCAGCAGCTTGGACAGGGGGCGGGGAAAACTGTTTTTT
CDR3: CASSLDRGRGKLFF

J: TRBJ2-1
D: .
size: .
V: TRBV10-1
DNA: TGCGCCAGCAGTGAAAGCACAGGGAGCAATGAGCAGTTCTTC
CDR3: CASSESTGSNEQFF

J: TRBJ2-1
D: TRBD2
size: .
V: TRBV5-5
DNA: TGTGCCAGCAGCCTCGGGAGGGTAACCTACAATGAGCAGTTCTTC
CDR3: CASSLGRVTYNEQFF

J: TRBJ2-7
D: TRBD1
size: .
V: TRBV18
DNA: TGTGCCAGCTCATCACTACGGGACAGATCCTACGAGCAGTACTTC
CDR3: CASSSLRDRSYEQYF

J: TRBJ2-2
D: TRBD1
size: .
V: TRBV7-9
DNA: TGTGCCAGCAGCTTCGGGACAGGGGGAATAAAAACCGGGGAGCTGTTTTTT
CDR3: CASSFGTGGIKTGELFF

J: TRBJ2-2
D: .
size: .
V: TRBV28
DNA: TGTGCCAGCAGTTTGTGGGCCGGGGAGCTGTTTTTT
CDR3: CASSLWAGELFF

J: TRBJ1-5
D: TRBD1
size: .
V: TRBV19
DNA: TGTGCCAGCGATGGACAGGGGGCCCAGCCCCAGCATTTT
CDR3: CASDGQGAQPQHF

J: TRBJ2-2
D: .
size: .
V: TRBV4-1
DNA: TGCGCCAGCAGCCAAGTATGGTCAGTCGCAATGACGAACACCGGGGAGCTGTTTTTT
CDR3: CASSQVWSVAMTNTGELFF

J: TRBJ1-1
D: .
size: few
V: TRBV7-9
DNA: TGTGCCAGCAGCCCCGGTATGCGGAACACTGAAGCTTTCTTT
CDR3: CASSPGMRNTEAFF

J: TRBJ2-3
D: TRBD2
size: .
V: TRBV18
DNA: TGTGCCAGCTCACCCGGGAGGGACACAGATACGCAGTATTTT
CDR3: CASSPGRDTDTQYF

J: TRBJ2-1
D: .
size: .
V: TRBV9
DNA: TGTGCCAGCAGCGCCACGTCTAGCAACTACAATGAGCAGTTCTTC
CDR3: CASSATSSNYNEQFF

J: TRBJ2-7
D: .
size: .
V: TRBV7-2
DNA: TGTGCCAGCAGCTTAGGGGCCGGTTCCTACGAGCAGTACTTC
CDR3: CASSLGAGSYEQYF

J: TRBJ2-1
D: TRBD1
size: .
V: TRBV5-4
DNA: TGTGCCAGCAGCCTTACGACCGGGACAGTACTCAATGAGCAGTTCTTC
CDR3: CASSLTTGTVLNEQFF

J: TRBJ2-7
D: .
size: .
V: TRBV27
DNA: TGTGCCAGCAGTGTTTTGGGGGCGCGTGAGCAGTACTTC
CDR3: CASSVLGAREQYF

J: TRBJ2-3
D: TRBD2
size: .
V: TRBV7-9
DNA: TGTGCCAGCAGCTCAGCGGGGGGTCGCACAGATACGCAGTATTTT
CDR3: CASSSAGGRTDTQYF

J: TRBJ2-5
D: TRBD2
size: .
V: TRBV19
DNA: TGTGCCAGTTCCTATGGACCGGGACTAGCGGGAGATAACCAAGAGACCCAGTACTTC
CDR3: CASSYGPGLAGDNQETQYF

J: TRBJ1-1
D: TRBD1
size: .
V: TRBV19
DNA: TGTGCCAGCGGGGGACAGCCCGTCATGAACACTGAAGCTTTCTTT
CDR3: CASGGQPVMNTEAFF

J: TRBJ2-1
D: .
size: few
V: TRBV5-1
DNA: TGCGCCAGCAGCTTGTCAGCGTTACAGGGTATCCAGTTCTTC
CDR3: CASSLSALQGIQFF

J: TRBJ1-2
D: .
size: .
V: TRBV7-9
DNA: TGTGCCAGCAGCCGAAGGGGGGCTAACTATGGCTACACCTTC
CDR3: CASSRRGANYGYTF

J: TRBJ2-1
D: TRBD2
size: .
V: TRBV11-3
DNA: TGTGCCAGCAGCTTAGCGGGGGAGGGCGAGCAGTTCTTC
CDR3: CASSLAGEGEQFF

J: TRBJ2-3
D: .
size: once
V: TRBV11-3
DNA: TGTGCCAGCAGCGGAGGGGGTTACACAGATACGCAGTATTTT
CDR3: CASSGGGYTDTQYF

J: TRBJ2-3
D: .
size: .
V: TRBV28
DNA: TGTGCCAGCAGTTTCCCCCCCTTAAGTGATACGCAGTATTTT
CDR3: CASSFPPLSDTQYF

J: TRBJ2-2
D: .
size: .
V: TRBV7-7
DNA: TGTGCCAGCAGCTTAGCGGAACAGGGCCTTGGCGGGGAGCTGTTTTTT
CDR3: CASSLAEQGLGGELFF

J: TRBJ1-5
D: .
size: .
V: TRBV19
DNA: TGTGCCAGTAGTATTGTACAGGGTGATAGCAATCAGCCCCAGCATTTT
CDR3: CASSIVQGDSNQPQHF

J: TRBJ1-1
D: TRBD1
size: .
V: TRBV5-1
DNA: TGCGCCAGCAGCTCGTCAGGGGGCCTCACTGAAGCTTTCTTT
CDR3: CASSSSGGLTEAFF

J: TRBJ1-4
D: TRBD1
size: few
V: TRBV27
DNA: TGTGCCAGCAGTGTTCCGGGACAGGGGGAGCTTAATGAAAAACTGTTTTTT
CDR3: CASSVPGQGELNEKLFF

J: TRBJ2-5
D: TRBD2
size: .
V: TRBV5-1
DNA: TGCGCCAGCAGCTTGTCTAGCGGGCAAGAGACCCAGTACTTC
CDR3: CASSLSSGQETQYF

J: TRBJ1-5
D: TRBD1
size: .
V: TRBV19
DNA: TGTGCCAGTAGTGGCAAGGGGAGACAGGGGTTAAATCAGCCCCAGCATTTT
CDR3: CASSGKGRQGLNQPQHF

J: TRBJ1-4
D: TRBD1
size: .
V: TRBV7-9
DNA: TGTGCCAGCAGCTTGCCTCGACAGGGGGATAATGAAAAACTGTTTTTT
CDR3: CASSLPRQGDNEKLFF

J: TRBJ1-1
D: .
size: .
V: TRBV5-5
DNA: TGTGCCAGCAGCTTGTTAATCGGGGGATTAACTGAAGCTTTCTTT
CDR3: CASSLLIGGLTEAFF

J: TRBJ2-1
D: TRBD2
size: .
V: TRBV5-8
DNA: TGTGCCAGCAGCCCTACCCTAGCGGGGCTTGGGAATGAGCAGTTCTTC
CDR3: CASSPTLAGLGNEQFF

J: TRBJ2-2
D: .
size: .
V: TRBV19
DNA: TGTGCCAGTAGTATACTTGGGACCGGGGAGCTGTTTTTT
CDR3: CASSILGTGELFF

J: TRBJ2-5
D: .
size: .
V: TRBV6-5
DNA: TGTGCCAGCAGTTACTTGACTGAGACCCAGTACTTC
CDR3: CASSYLTETQYF

J: TRBJ1-2
D: TRBD1
size: .
V: TRBV7-6
DNA: TGTGCCAGCAGCTCTAGAAATCGGGACAGGGGTACCTATGGCTACACCTTC
CDR3: CASSSRNRDRGTYGYTF

J: TRBJ2-1
D: .
size: .
V: TRBV10-1
DNA: TGCGCCAGCAGTGGGTTAGCGAAGAGTCGTGTGAATGAGCAGTTCTTC
CDR3: CASSGLAKSRVNEQFF

J: TRBJ2-3
D: .
size: .
V: TRBV29-1
DNA: TGCAGCGTTGGTCTAGACGGGGATACGCAGTATTTT
CDR3: CSVGLDGDTQYF

J: TRBJ2-3
D: .
size: .
V: TRBV7-2
DNA: TGTGCCACCACAGTACGGGTGGGCCCAGATACGCAGTATTTT
CDR3: CATTVRVGPDTQYF

J: TRBJ1-2
D: .
size: .
V: TRBV6-5
DNA: TGTGCCAGCAGTTCTGCGCAGGGGTCCTATGGCTACACCTTC
CDR3: CASSSAQGSYGYTF

J: TRBJ1-3
D: .
size: .
V: TRBV18
DNA: TGTGCCAGCTCACCGGCGGGGGCTGGAAACACCATATATTTT
CDR3: CASSPAGAGNTIYF

J: TRBJ2-1
D: TRBD2
size: .
V: TRBV9
DNA: TGTGCCAGCAGCGAGGGTCTAGCGGGGACTGGCCCCAATGAGCAGTTCTTC
CDR3: CASSEGLAGTGPNEQFF